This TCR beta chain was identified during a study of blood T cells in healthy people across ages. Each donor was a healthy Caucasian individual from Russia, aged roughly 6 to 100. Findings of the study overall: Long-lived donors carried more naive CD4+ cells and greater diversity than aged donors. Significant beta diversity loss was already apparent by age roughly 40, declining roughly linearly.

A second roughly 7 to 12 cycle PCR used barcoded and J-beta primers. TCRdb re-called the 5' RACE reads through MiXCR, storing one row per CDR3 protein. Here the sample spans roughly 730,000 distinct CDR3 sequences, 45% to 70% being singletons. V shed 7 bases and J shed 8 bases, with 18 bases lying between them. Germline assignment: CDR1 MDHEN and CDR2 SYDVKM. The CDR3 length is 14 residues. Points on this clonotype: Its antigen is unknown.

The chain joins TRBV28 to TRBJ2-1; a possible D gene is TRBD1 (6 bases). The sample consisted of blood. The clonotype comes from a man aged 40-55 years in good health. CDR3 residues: CASTRDTQVYEQFF. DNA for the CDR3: TGTGCCAGCACAAGGGACACCCAGGTCTATGAGCAGTTCTTC.